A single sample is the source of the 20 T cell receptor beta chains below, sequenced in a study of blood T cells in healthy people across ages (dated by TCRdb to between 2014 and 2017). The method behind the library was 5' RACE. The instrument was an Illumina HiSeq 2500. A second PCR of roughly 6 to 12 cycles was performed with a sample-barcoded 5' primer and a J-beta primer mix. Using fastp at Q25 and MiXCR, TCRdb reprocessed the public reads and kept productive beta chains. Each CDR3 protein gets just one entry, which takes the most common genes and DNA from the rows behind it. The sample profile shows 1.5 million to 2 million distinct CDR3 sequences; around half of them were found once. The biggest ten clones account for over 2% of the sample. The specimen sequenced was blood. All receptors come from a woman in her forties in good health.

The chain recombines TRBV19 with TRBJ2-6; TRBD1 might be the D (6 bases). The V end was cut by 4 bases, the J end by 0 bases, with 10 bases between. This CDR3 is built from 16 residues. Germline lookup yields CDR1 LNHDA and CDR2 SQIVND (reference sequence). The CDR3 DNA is TGTGCCAGTAGTAACCCCAGGGGCTCTGGGGCCAACGTCCTGACTTTC. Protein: CASSNPRGSGANVLTF.

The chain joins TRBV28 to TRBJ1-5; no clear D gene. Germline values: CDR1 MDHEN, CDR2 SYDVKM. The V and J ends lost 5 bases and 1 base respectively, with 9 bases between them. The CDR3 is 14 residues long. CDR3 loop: CASSIGRSNQPQHF. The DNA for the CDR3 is TGTGCCAGCAGTATCGGACGGAGCAATCAGCCCCAGCATTTT.

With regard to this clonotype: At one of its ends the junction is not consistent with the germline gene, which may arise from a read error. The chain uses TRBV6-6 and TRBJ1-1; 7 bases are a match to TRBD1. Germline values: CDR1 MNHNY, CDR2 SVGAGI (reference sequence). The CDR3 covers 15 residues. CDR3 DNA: TGTGCCAGCAGTCCGAACAGGGGCCTACGAACTGGAGCTTTCTTT. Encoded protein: CASSPNRGLRTGAFF.

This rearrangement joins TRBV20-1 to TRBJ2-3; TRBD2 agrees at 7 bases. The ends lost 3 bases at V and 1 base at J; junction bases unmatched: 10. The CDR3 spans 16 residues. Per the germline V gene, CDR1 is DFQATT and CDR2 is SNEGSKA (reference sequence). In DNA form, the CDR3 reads TGCAGTGCTAGGGCCTGGAAAGCGGGGCGCACAGATACGCAGTATTTT. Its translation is CSARAWKAGRTDTQYF.

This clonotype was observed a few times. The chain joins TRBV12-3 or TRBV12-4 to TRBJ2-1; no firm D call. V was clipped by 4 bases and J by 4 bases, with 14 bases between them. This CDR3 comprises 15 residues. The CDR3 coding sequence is TGTGCCAGCAGTTACTATGCCGGGCCGTACAATGAGCAGTTCTTC. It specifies CASSYYAGPYNEQFF.

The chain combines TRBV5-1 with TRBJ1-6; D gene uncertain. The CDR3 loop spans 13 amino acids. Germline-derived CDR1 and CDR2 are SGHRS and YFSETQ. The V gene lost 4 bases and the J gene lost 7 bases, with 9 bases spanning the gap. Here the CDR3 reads CASSREVNSPLHF. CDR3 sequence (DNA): TGCGCCAGCAGCCGAGAGGTGAATTCACCCCTCCACTTT.

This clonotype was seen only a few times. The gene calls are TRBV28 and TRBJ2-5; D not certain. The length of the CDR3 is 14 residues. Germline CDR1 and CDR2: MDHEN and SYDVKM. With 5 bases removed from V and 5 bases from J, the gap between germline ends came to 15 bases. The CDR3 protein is CASSPDGVGETQYF. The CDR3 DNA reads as TGTGCCAGCAGTCCTGATGGGGTCGGGGAGACCCAGTACTTC.

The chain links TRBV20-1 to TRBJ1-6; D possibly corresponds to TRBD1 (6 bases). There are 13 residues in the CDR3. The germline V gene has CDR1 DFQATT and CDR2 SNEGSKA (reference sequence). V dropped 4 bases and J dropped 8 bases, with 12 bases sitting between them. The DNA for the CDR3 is TGCAGTGCTAACAGGGAAGTAGATTCACCCCTCCACTTT. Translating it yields CSANREVDSPLHF.

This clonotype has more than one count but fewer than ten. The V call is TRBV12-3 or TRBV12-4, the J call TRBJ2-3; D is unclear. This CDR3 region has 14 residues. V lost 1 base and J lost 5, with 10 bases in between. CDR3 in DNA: TGTGCCAGCAGTTTAGGCAGACCGGGAGATACGCAGTATTTT. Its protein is CASSLGRPGDTQYF.

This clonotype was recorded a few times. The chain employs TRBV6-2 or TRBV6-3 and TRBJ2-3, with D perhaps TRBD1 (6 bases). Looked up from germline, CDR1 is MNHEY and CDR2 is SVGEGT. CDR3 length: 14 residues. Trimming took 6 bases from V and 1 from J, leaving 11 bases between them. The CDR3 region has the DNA TGTGCCAGCAGAAAACAGGGCGGCACAGATACGCAGTATTTT. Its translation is CASRKQGGTDTQYF.

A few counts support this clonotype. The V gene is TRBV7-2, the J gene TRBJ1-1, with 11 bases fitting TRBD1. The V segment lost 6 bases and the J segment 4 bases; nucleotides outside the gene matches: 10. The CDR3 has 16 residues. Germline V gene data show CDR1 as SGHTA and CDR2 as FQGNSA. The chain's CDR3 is CASRAGQGAFGTEAFF. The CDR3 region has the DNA TGTGCCAGCAGAGCCGGACAGGGGGCGTTCGGCACTGAAGCTTTCTTT.

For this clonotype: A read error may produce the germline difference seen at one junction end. The CDR3 region has the DNA TGTGCCAGCACCCAGGGGACACACTATGACTACACCTTC. This codes for CASTQGTHYDYTF. The chain uses TRBV7-2 and TRBJ1-2, with a tentative D call TRBD1 (6 bases). The CDR3 extends over 13 amino acids. Germline lookup yields CDR1 SGHTA and CDR2 FQGNSA.

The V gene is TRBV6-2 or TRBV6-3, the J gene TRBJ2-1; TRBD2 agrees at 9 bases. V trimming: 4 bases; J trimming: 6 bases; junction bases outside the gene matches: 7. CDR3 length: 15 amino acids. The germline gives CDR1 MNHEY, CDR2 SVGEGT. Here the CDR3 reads CASSFKAGGSNEQFF. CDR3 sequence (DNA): TGTGCCAGCAGTTTTAAAGCGGGGGGATCCAATGAGCAGTTCTTC.

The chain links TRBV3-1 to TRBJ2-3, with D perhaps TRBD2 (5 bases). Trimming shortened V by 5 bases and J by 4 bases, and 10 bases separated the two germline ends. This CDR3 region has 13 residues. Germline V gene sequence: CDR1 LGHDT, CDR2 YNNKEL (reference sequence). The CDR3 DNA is TGTGCCAGCAGCGAGCGGAACTCAGATACGCAGTATTTT. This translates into CASSERNSDTQYF.

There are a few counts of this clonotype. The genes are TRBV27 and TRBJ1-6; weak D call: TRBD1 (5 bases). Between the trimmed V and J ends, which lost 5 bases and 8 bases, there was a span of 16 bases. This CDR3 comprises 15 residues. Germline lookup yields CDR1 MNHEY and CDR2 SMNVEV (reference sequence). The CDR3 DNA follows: TGTGCCAGCAGTAGCCGGGACGAGGGTTATTCACCCCTCCACTTT. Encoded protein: CASSSRDEGYSPLHF.

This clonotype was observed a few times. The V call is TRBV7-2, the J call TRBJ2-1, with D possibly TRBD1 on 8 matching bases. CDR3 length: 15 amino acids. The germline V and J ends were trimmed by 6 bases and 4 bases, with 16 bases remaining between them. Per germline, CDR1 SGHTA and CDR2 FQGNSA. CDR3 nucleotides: TGTGCCAGCAGTACCGACAGGGGAGGGTACAATGAGCAGTTCTTC. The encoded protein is CASSTDRGGYNEQFF.

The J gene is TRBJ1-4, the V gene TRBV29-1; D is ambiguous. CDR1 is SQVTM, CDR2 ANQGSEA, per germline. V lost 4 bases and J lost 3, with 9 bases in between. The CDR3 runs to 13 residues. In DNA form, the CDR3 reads TGCAGCGTTGGGGTCAGCCCTAATGAAAAACTGTTTTTT. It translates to CSVGVSPNEKLFF.

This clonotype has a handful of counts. This CDR3 reads CSARANRLTSSYNSPLHF. For the CDR3, the DNA is TGCAGTGCTAGAGCCAACAGGCTGACGAGCTCCTATAATTCACCCCTCCACTTT. V and J are TRBV20-1 and TRBJ1-6; perhaps TRBD1 as D (5 bases). The V gene lost 1 base and the J gene lost 0 bases, with 16 bases spanning the gap. The germline gives CDR1 DFQATT, CDR2 SNEGSKA (reference sequence). The CDR3 is made up of 18 amino acids.

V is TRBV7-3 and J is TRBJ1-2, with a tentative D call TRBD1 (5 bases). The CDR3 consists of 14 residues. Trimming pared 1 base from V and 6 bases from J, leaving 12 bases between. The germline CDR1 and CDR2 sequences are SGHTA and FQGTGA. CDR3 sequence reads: CASSLKGRGHGYTF. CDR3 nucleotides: TGTGCCAGCAGCTTAAAGGGGCGTGGCCATGGCTACACCTTC.

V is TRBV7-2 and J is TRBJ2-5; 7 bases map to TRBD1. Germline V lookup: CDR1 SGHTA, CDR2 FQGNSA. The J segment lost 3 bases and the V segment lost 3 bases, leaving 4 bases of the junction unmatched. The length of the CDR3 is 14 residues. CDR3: CASSFHRGEETQYF. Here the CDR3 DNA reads TGTGCCAGCAGCTTCCACAGGGGAGAAGAGACCCAGTACTTC. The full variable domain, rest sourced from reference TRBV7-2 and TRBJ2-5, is GAGVSQSPSNKVTEKGKDVELRCDPISGHTALYWYRQSLGQGLEFLIYFQGNSAPDKSGLPSDRFSAERTGGSVSTLTIQRTQQEDSAVYLCASSFHRGEETQYFGPGTRLLVL.